This TCR beta chain was recovered during a study of shared clonotypes between healthy human individuals. This clone was detected once. CDR3 size: 15 residues. From germline, CDR1 is SGHNT and CDR2 YYREEE (reference sequence). Between the trimmed V and J ends, which lost 3 bases and 5 bases, there was a span of 17 bases. The assay was immunoSEQ multiplex PCR, and TCRdb's table has in-frame clones only and misses some. There are roughly 1,100,000 clones in the sample; around 74% occur only once, and about 1.5% lies in the top ten. The origin of this receptor is a man aged 18 to 30 in good health. Input material: memory CD4+ T cells sorted from blood. Described subset: CD45RA-negative fraction. V gene TRBV5-4 combines with J gene TRBJ2-5, with D uncertain. CDR3 bases: TGTGCCAGCAGCTATCTACTCGGGTCGTTGGAGACCCAGTACTTC. As protein: CASSYLLGSLETQYF.